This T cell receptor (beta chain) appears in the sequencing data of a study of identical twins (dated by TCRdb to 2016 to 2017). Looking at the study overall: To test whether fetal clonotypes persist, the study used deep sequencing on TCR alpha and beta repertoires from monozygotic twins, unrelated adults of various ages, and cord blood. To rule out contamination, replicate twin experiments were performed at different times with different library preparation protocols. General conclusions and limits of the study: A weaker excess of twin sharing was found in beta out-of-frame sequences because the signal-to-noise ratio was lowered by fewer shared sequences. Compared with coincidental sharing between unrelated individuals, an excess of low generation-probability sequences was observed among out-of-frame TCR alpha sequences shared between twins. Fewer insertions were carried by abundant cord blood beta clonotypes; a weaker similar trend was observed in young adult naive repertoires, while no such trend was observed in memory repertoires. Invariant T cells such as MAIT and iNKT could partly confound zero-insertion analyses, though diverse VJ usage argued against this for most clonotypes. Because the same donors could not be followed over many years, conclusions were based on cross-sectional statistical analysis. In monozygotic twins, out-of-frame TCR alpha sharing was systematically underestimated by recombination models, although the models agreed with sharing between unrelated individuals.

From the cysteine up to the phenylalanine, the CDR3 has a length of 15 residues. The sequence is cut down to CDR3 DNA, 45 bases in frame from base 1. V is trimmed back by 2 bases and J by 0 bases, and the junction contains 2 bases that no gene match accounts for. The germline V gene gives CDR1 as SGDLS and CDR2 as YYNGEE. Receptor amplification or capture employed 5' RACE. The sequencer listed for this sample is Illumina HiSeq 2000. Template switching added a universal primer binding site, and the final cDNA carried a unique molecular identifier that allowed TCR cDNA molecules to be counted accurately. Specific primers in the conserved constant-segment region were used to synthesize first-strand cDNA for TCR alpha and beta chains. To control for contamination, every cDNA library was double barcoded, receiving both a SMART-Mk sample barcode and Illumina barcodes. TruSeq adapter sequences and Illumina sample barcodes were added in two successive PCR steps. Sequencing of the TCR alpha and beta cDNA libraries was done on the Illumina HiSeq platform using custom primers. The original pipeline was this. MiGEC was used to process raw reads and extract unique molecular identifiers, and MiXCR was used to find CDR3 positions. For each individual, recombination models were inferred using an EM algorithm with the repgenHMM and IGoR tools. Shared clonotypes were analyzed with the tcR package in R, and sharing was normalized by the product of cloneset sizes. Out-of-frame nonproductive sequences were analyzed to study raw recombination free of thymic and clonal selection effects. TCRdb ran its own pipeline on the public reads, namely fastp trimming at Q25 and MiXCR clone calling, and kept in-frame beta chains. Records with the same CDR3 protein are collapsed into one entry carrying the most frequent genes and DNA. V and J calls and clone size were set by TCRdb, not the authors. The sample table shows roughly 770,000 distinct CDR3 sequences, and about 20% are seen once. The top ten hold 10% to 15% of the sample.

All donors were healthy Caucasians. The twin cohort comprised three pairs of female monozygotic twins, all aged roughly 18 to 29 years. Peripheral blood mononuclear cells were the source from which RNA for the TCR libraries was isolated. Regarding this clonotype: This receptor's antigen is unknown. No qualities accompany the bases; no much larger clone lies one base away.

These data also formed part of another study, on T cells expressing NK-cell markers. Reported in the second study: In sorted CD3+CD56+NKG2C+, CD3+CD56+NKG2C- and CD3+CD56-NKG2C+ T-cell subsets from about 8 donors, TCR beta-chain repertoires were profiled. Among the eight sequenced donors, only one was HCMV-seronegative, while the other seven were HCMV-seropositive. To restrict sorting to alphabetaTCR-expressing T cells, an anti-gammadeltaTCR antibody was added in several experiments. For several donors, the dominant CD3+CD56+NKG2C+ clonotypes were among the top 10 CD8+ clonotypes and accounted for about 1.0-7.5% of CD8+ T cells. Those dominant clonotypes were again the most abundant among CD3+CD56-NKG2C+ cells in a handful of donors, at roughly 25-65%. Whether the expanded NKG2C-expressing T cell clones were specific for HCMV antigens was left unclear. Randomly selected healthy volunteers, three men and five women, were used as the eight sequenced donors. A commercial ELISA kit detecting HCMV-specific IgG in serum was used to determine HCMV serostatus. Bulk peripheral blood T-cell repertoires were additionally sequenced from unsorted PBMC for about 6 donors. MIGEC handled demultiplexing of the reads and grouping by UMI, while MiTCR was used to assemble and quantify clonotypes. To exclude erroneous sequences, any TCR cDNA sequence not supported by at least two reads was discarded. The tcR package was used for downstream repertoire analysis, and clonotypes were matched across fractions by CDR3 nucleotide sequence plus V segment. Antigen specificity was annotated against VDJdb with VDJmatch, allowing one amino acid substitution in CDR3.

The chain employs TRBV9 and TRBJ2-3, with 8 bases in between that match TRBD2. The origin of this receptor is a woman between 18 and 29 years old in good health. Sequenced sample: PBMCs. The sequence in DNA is TGTGCCAGCAGCGTCACGGGGGGGAGCACAGATACGCAGTATTTT. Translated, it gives CASSVTGGSTDTQYF.